Described below is a single T cell receptor (beta chain) sequence and its context. The source of the sample is a study of blood T cell repertoires in COVID-19. Study information: T cells, B-cell-depleted T cells, or PBMCs provided the cDNA or gDNA that served as material.

Which cohort a participant joined came from the clinical history participants gave. From germline, CDR1 is SGHVT and CDR2 SQSDAQ. Trimming shortened V by 2 bases and J by 5 bases, and 12 bases separated the two germline ends. CDR3 length: 14 residues. Original processing methods: Reference gene primer amplification gave nucleated cell count estimates. Sequencing used immunoSEQ multiplex PCR; TCRdb keeps in-frame clones, though not all of them. The D gene and trimming were derived from the DNA, and the V and J assignments and clone size from that table. The table has roughly 450,000 clones, less than 95% seen once; the top ten hold around 0.6%.

This chain uses TRBV7-4 with TRBJ2-5, with D perhaps TRBD1 (5 bases). Material: PBMCs or T cells enriched from blood (not recorded which). This TCR came from a young man who had recovered from COVID-19. The CDR3 reads CASSLRQGRETQYF. The CDR3 region has the DNA TGTGCCAGCAGCTTACGGCAGGGCAGGGAGACCCAGTACTTC.